These 25 T cell receptor beta chains came from one sample sequenced in a study of spatial heterogeneity in lung cancer (dated by TCRdb to the late 2010s). What the study reported, not specific to this receptor: The tumor nonsynonymous mutation count correlated with the number of expanded intratumoral alpha and beta TCRs.

Read against the paper, the sample's time point label means: sample taken at primary tumor resection. The library was obtained by 5' RACE. Sequencing was performed on a NextSeq 500. TCRdb reran the public reads through fastp at Q25 and MiXCR, keeping productive beta chains. Rows are combined by CDR3 protein, so each entry shows the most common genes and DNA. In all, the sample holds 9,000 to 13,000 distinct CDR3 sequences, and roughly 12% of those were seen once. The ten largest clones represent more than 9% of the sample. These receptors have no known antigen. Material: lung tumor tissue, obtained at surgery. All receptors come from a male donor with early-stage non-small cell lung cancer.

This clonotype showed up many times. The chain uses TRBV20-1 and TRBJ2-1; TRBD2 might be the D (5 bases). The V gene lost 4 bases and the J gene lost 5 bases, with 12 bases spanning the gap. This CDR3 comprises 13 residues. From germline, CDR1 is DFQATT and CDR2 SNEGSKA (reference sequence). The DNA for the CDR3 is TGCAGTGCTACTTCAATAGCGCACAATGAGCAGTTCTTC. Amino acid sequence: CSATSIAHNEQFF.

This clonotype was counted many times. The chain uses TRBV12-3 or TRBV12-4 and TRBJ2-7; D unresolved. Trimming left V 5 bases short and J 1 base short, with 12 bases between. CDR3 length: 14 amino acids. The CDR3 nucleotides read TGTGCCAGCAGTACAAGCCTAGTATCCTACGAGCAGTACTTC. Translation: CASSTSLVSYEQYF.

This clonotype was seen at least ten times. The J gene is TRBJ1-2, the V gene TRBV2, with D tentatively TRBD1 (5 bases). The V gene lost 4 bases and the J gene lost 2 bases, with 11 bases spanning the gap. This CDR3 has 14 residues. From germline, CDR1 is SNHLY and CDR2 FYNNEI. This chain's CDR3 is CASSVARDNYGYTF. CDR3 nucleotide sequence: TGTGCCAGCAGTGTCGCCAGGGACAACTATGGCTACACCTTC. Complete variable domain (other parts from reference TRBV2 and TRBJ1-2): EPEVTQTPSHQVTQMGQEVILRCVPISNHLYFYWYRQILGQKVEFLVSFYNNEISEKSEIFDDQFSVERPDGSNFTLKIRSTKLEDSAMYFCASSVARDNYGYTFGSGTRLTVV.

This clonotype came up many times. The CDR3 region has the DNA TGCGCCAGCAGCCAGGCAGGGGACGCTTCCTACGAGCAGTACTTC. It yields the protein CASSQAGDASYEQYF. V gene TRBV4-3 combines with J gene TRBJ2-7; D perhaps matches TRBD1 (6 bases). Germline CDR1 is LGHNA and CDR2 is YSLEER. The CDR3 length is 15 residues. V was shortened by 3 bases and J by 1 base, with 13 bases between the two germline ends.

This clonotype was recorded many times. This chain connects TRBV15 to TRBJ2-3; D ambiguous. The V gene lost 1 base and the J gene lost 2 bases, with 10 bases spanning the gap. CDR1 and CDR2 (germline): LNHNV, YYDKDF (reference sequence). There are 15 residues in the CDR3. CDR3 loop: CATSRAVTYTDTQYF. The CDR3 nucleotides read TGTGCCACCAGCAGAGCGGTAACGTACACAGATACGCAGTATTTT.

This clonotype was recorded a few times. The rearrangement joins TRBV5-6 to TRBJ2-5; D gene uncertain. The CDR3 contains 14 residues. V was clipped by 2 bases and J by 9 bases, with 17 bases between them. Germline assignment: CDR1 SGHDT and CDR2 YYEEEE. DNA of the CDR3: TGTGCCAGCAGCTTTCCCGCCTACCGACCATCCCAGTACTTC. Translated, it gives CASSFPAYRPSQYF.

The table lists this clonotype with many counts. This sequence joins TRBV27 and TRBJ2-2; D perhaps matches TRBD1 (7 bases). CDR1 MNHEY and CDR2 SMNVEV come from the germline V gene (reference sequence). Trimming left V 8 bases short and J 5 bases short, with 15 bases between. The CDR3 length is 14 residues. CDR3 region: CASSLTGRTGELFF. DNA for the CDR3: TGTGCCAGCTCTTTGACAGGGAGGACCGGGGAGCTGTTTTTT.

The chain combines TRBV7-8 with TRBJ2-7; 14 nucleotides agree with TRBD2. The trim removed 4 bases at V and 7 bases at J, leaving 12 bases unmatched. Germline V gene data show CDR1 as SGHVS and CDR2 as FQNEAQ. This CDR3 is built from 17 residues. This chain's CDR3 is CASSSGLAGETRREQYF. In nucleotides, the CDR3 is TGTGCCAGCAGCTCGGGACTAGCGGGGGAGACTCGTCGGGAGCAGTACTTC.

Many counts were recorded for this clonotype. The chain has TRBV20-1 and TRBJ2-2, with D tentatively TRBD2 (7 bases). The V end lost 4 bases, the J end lost 0 bases, and 12 bases lay between the germline ends. CDR1 and CDR2 (germline): DFQATT, SNEGSKA (reference sequence). This CDR3 contains 15 residues. In DNA, the CDR3 is TGCAGTGCTATTAGGGGGGGCACGAACACCGGGGAGCTGTTTTTT. This sequence encodes CSAIRGGTNTGELFF.

The CDR3 DNA sequence: TGTGCCAGCAGCTTAGGGGACAGGGGGCCTACAGATACGCAGTATTTT. This codes for CASSLGDRGPTDTQYF. The V gene is TRBV7-9, the J gene TRBJ2-3; TRBD1 agrees at 12 bases. The V and J ends lost 1 base and 3 bases, in that order; junction bases with no gene match: 2. Germline CDR1 reads SEHNR; CDR2 reads FQNEAQ (reference sequence). The CDR3 is 16 amino acids. Using reference TRBV7-9 and TRBJ2-3 for the parts outside the CDR3, the full variable domain is DTGVSQNPRHKITKRGQNVTFRCDPISEHNRLYWYRQTLGQGPEFLTYFQNEAQLEKSRLLSDRFSAERPKGSFSTLEIQRTEQGDSAMYLCASSLGDRGPTDTQYFGPGTRLTVL.

This clonotype showed up many times. The chain carries TRBV20-1 and TRBJ2-7, with TRBD2 matching over 11 bases. Germline V gene lookup returns CDR1 DFQATT and CDR2 SNEGSKA (reference sequence). Unmatched junction bases numbered 7, after V lost 5 bases and J lost 1 base. CDR3 length equals 15 residues. In nucleotides, the CDR3 is TGCAGTGCTGAAGGGACTAGCGGACCTTCCTACGAGCAGTACTTC. This translates into CSAEGTSGPSYEQYF.

In this sample, this clonotype turned up many times. V gene TRBV24-1 combines with J gene TRBJ2-1, with D possibly TRBD1 on 6 matching bases. The CDR3 is made up of 17 amino acids. CDR1 and CDR2 from the germline V gene are KGHDR and SFDVKD. With 4 bases removed from V and 2 bases from J, the gap between germline ends came to 17 bases. CDR3 sequence: CATSDTSPQGPYNEQFF. As DNA, the CDR3 is TGTGCCACCAGTGACACCTCGCCACAGGGCCCCTACAATGAGCAGTTCTTC.

This clonotype was counted ten times or more. The chain recombines TRBV10-3 with TRBJ1-1, with no clear D. The CDR3 runs to 15 residues. Germline CDR1 is ENHRY and CDR2 is SYGVKD. Trimming removed 0 bases from V and 3 bases from J, with 11 bases in between. The CDR3, as DNA: TGTGCCATCAGTGAGTCGGTTAACCCTTACACTGAAGCTTTCTTT. It is translated as CAISESVNPYTEAFF.

The sample holds a few counts of this clonotype. This chain joins TRBV7-2 and TRBJ1-1; 11 bases match TRBD1. V dropped 6 bases and J dropped 3; count of bases not matched to a gene: 3. The CDR3 length is 14 residues. Germline loops: CDR1 SGHTA, CDR2 FQGNSA. The CDR3, as DNA: TGTGCCAGCAGGGACAGGGGGCGGGACACTGAAGCTTTCTTT. This sequence encodes CASRDRGRDTEAFF.

This clonotype occurred many times. The chain couples TRBV7-9 to TRBJ2-1; no reliable D call. The V end was cut by 0 bases, the J end by 4 bases, with 7 bases between. The CDR3 sequence is 14 residues long. Germline lookup yields CDR1 SEHNR and CDR2 FQNEAQ (reference sequence). CDR3 sequence: CASSLAMGYNEQFF. In nucleotides, the CDR3 is TGTGCCAGCAGCTTAGCGATGGGTTACAATGAGCAGTTCTTC. Together with reference TRBV7-9 and TRBJ2-1, the CDR3 gives the full variable domain: DTGVSQNPRHKITKRGQNVTFRCDPISEHNRLYWYRQTLGQGPEFLTYFQNEAQLEKSRLLSDRFSAERPKGSFSTLEIQRTEQGDSAMYLCASSLAMGYNEQFFGPGTRLTVL.

The chain couples TRBV2 to TRBJ2-1; D possibly corresponds to TRBD1 (6 bases). CDR1 and CDR2 (germline): SNHLY, FYNNEI. Trimming took 1 base from V and 4 from J, leaving 8 bases between them. CDR3 length: 14 residues. The CDR3 DNA reads as TGTGCCAGCAGTGAAGGACAGGTTTACAATGAGCAGTTCTTC. Translation gives CASSEGQVYNEQFF.

This clonotype was seen at least ten times. The chain carries TRBV7-2 and TRBJ2-7; no reliable D call. The germline gives CDR1 SGHTA, CDR2 FQGNSA. V lost 6 bases, J lost 4 bases, and 13 bases lay in between. The CDR3 is 13 amino acids. CDR3 in amino acids: CASSYSMGYEQYF. In nucleotides, the CDR3 is TGTGCCAGCAGTTACAGTATGGGGTACGAGCAGTACTTC.

This clonotype rates as medium-sized. V is TRBV11-3 and J is TRBJ1-4; TRBD1 aligns across 11 bases. The CDR3 sequence is 14 residues long. Trimming took 5 bases from V and 7 from J; bases not matched to a gene: 3. Germline CDR1 and CDR2: SGHNT and YENEEA. The CDR3 spells CASSPGTGGEKLFF. DNA of the CDR3: TGTGCCAGCAGCCCCGGGACAGGGGGTGAAAAACTGTTTTTT.

The table lists this clonotype with many counts. The chain links TRBV30 to TRBJ2-1; 10 bases align to TRBD2. The trim removed 1 base at V and 4 bases at J, leaving 7 bases unmatched. The CDR3 has 16 residues. Germline V gene data show CDR1 as GTSNPN and CDR2 as SVGIG (reference sequence). The CDR3 is CAWSALAGVGYNEQFF. CDR3 bases: TGTGCCTGGAGTGCCCTAGCGGGAGTGGGTTACAATGAGCAGTTCTTC.

This clonotype showed up many times. The CDR3: CASSRGMDEKLFF. For the CDR3, the DNA is TGTGCCAGCAGTCGGGGCATGGATGAAAAACTGTTTTTT. The chain is built from TRBV12-3 or TRBV12-4 and TRBJ1-4; possibly TRBD1 for D (5 bases). The V end lost 5 bases, the J end lost 6 bases, and 10 bases lay between the germline ends. This CDR3 is 13 amino acids long.

This sequence joins TRBV3-1 and TRBJ2-1; D not resolved. Germline values: CDR1 LGHDT, CDR2 YNNKEL (reference sequence). The V gene lost 0 bases and the J gene lost 4 bases, with 10 bases spanning the gap. CDR3 length equals 15 residues. The CDR3 DNA sequence: TGTGCCAGCAGCCAAGAGGGCAATCAATACAATGAGCAGTTCTTC. Translating it yields CASSQEGNQYNEQFF.

This clonotype was recorded at least ten times. This sequence joins TRBV2 and TRBJ1-2; D is undetermined. CDR3 length: 11 amino acids. Germline CDR1 reads SNHLY; CDR2 reads FYNNEI. V was cut by 8 bases and J by 3 bases, with 7 bases left in between. The CDR3 loop is CASGGDYGYTF. CDR3 nucleotide sequence: TGTGCCAGCGGTGGGGACTATGGCTACACCTTC.

This clonotype occurred many times. This rearrangement joins TRBV5-8 to TRBJ2-7, with D unclear. The CDR3 extends over 14 amino acids. The V end was cut by 4 bases, the J end by 1 base, with 12 bases between. Germline V lookup: CDR1 SGHTS, CDR2 YDEGEE. In nucleotides, the CDR3 is TGTGCCAGCAGCCATTATTCTTTATCCTACGAGCAGTACTTC. Encoded protein: CASSHYSLSYEQYF. The complete variable domain, with remaining parts taken from reference TRBV5-8 and TRBJ2-7, reads EAGVTQSPTHLIKTRGQQATLRCSPISGHTSVYWYQQALGLGLQFLLWYDEGEERNRGNFPPRFSGRQFPNYSSELNVNALELEDSALYLCASSHYSLSYEQYFGPGTRLTVT.

This clonotype was found many times. For the CDR3, the DNA is TGCGCCAGCAGCCAAGATGGGGACAGTTACCAAAATTCACCCCTCCACTTT. Its translation: CASSQDGDSYQNSPLHF. This chain connects TRBV4-1 to TRBJ1-6, with 7 bases identical to TRBD1. The germline V gene has CDR1 MGHRA and CDR2 YSYEKL. CDR3 size: 17 residues. V lost 0 bases, J lost 7 bases, and 9 bases stayed unmatched.

This clonotype was observed at least ten times. The J gene is TRBJ2-7, the V gene TRBV30; the D is unclear. V was cut by 2 bases and J by 7 bases, with 12 bases left in between. CDR3 length equals 12 residues. Germline V lookup: CDR1 GTSNPN, CDR2 SVGIG (reference sequence). The CDR3 spells CAWSPGYAEQYF. The CDR3, as DNA: TGTGCCTGGAGTCCCGGATACGCAGAGCAGTACTTC.